This TCR beta chain was captured in a study of T cell responses to AZD1222 COVID-19 vaccine. Using immunoSEQ multiplex PCR, the repertoire was profiled, and TCRdb retains in-frame clones only, with some absent. Here the sample spans 180,000 or so clones, around 89% being singletons. CDR3 length equals 16 residues. The germline V gene has CDR1 MDHEN and CDR2 SYDVKM. Between the trimmed V and J ends, which lost 5 bases and 8 bases, there was a span of 23 bases. The sample here was peripheral blood, taken 28 days after the second AZD1222 dose. The receptor comes from an adult who received the AZD1222 COVID-19 vaccine. The J gene is TRBJ2-3, the V gene TRBV28, with D possibly being TRBD2 (6 bases). The CDR3 region has the DNA TGTGCCAGCAGTCTCCCTAGCGACAGTCTTCAGGCTACGCAGTATTTT. Translating it yields CASSLPSDSLQATQYF.